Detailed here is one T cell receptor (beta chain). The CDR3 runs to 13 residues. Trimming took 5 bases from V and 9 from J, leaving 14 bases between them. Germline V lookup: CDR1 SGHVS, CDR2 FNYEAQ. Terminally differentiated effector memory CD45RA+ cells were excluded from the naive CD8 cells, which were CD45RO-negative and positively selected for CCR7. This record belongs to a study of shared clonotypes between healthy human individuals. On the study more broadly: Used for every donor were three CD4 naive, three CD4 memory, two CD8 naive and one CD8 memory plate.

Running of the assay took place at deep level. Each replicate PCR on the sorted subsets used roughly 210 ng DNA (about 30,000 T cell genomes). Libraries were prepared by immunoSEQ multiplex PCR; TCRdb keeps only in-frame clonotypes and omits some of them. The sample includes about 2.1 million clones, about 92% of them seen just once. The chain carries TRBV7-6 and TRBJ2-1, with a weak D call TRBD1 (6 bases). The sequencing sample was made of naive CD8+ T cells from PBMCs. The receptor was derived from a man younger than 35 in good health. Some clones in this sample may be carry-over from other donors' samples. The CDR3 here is CASSATGNGEQFF. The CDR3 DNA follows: TGTGCCAGCAGCGCAACAGGGAATGGTGAGCAGTTCTTC.